These 21 T cell receptor beta chains share one sample of origin, sequenced in a study of blood T cell repertoires in COVID-19. Sequenced by immunoSEQ multiplex PCR; TCRdb stores in-frame clones only, minus some. The top ten clones hold approximately 9.3% of a sample with 300,000 to 350,000 clones, over 80% of them seen once. Sequencing used peripheral blood. These receptors were collected from a man aged 25 to 45 with COVID-19, enrolled during active disease.

This clone was seen a single time. CDR3 nucleotide sequence: TGTGCCATCAGTGAGTCGGCATCCGGGACTAGCGGGGGTCACTCCTACAATGAGCAGTTCTTC. This encodes CAISESASGTSGGHSYNEQFF. The V and J genes are TRBV10-3 and TRBJ2-1; 14 nucleotides match TRBD2. The CDR3 loop spans 21 amino acids. After removal of 0 bases from V and 0 bases from J, the junction contained 10 bases not matched to a gene. The germline gives CDR1 ENHRY, CDR2 SYGVKD.

This chain joins TRBV7-2 and TRBJ2-1; 7 positions match TRBD1. Trimming removed 4 bases from V and 7 bases from J; junction bases left unmatched: 10. The CDR3 spans 15 residues. The germline V gene encodes CDR1 SGHTA and CDR2 FQGNSA. CDR3 sequence reads: CASSSDRVSPNEQFF. The DNA of the CDR3 is TGTGCCAGCAGCTCCGACAGGGTCTCACCTAATGAGCAGTTCTTC.

The chain has TRBV18 and TRBJ2-2; 10 nucleotides match TRBD1. The germline V gene has CDR1 KGHSH and CDR2 LQKENI. CDR3 size: 16 residues. V lost 3 bases to trimming and J lost 3 bases; unmatched junction nucleotides: 4. The DNA of the CDR3 is TGTGCCAGCTCACCGGTTGGACAGGGGGACACCGGGGAGCTGTTTTTT. Its protein product is CASSPVGQGDTGELFF.

The chain combines TRBV9 with TRBJ1-2, with 9 bases lining up with TRBD1. CDR1 and CDR2 (germline): SGDLS, YYNGEE. The CDR3 has 18 amino acids. The trim removed 0 bases at V and 1 base at J, leaving 10 bases unmatched. The chain's CDR3 is CASSVDSGQGGLNYGYTF. CDR3 coding DNA: TGTGCCAGCAGCGTAGACTCGGGACAGGGCGGCCTTAACTATGGCTACACCTTC.

V and J are TRBV3-1 (or the pseudogene TRBV3-2) and TRBJ2-5; 11 positions match TRBD2. The CDR3 is made up of 15 amino acids. The junction had 10 bases not matched to a gene; V was cut back by 9 bases and J by 4 bases. CDR1 LGHDT and CDR2 YNNKEL come from the germline V gene (reference sequence). CDR3 residues: CASTSSGRRRETQYF. For the CDR3, the DNA is TGTGCCAGTACTTCTAGCGGGAGGAGGCGAGAGACCCAGTACTTC.

This chain uses TRBV4-1 with TRBJ2-7; weak D call: TRBD2 (6 bases). Germline V gene data show CDR1 as MGHRA and CDR2 as YSYEKL. V lost 0 bases and J 3 bases, leaving 12 bases between the germline ends. The CDR3 runs 15 residues. The CDR3 reads CASSQDRGLNYEQYF. The CDR3 coding sequence is TGCGCCAGCAGCCAAGATCGGGGACTCAACTACGAGCAGTACTTC.

This clone appeared once. The rearrangement links TRBV7-2 to TRBJ1-2, with unresolved D. The length of the CDR3 is 17 residues. V dropped 4 bases and J dropped 3 bases, with 21 bases sitting between them. Per germline, CDR1 SGHTA and CDR2 FQGNSA. The CDR3 loop reads CASSSKPAGSLYYGYTF. The CDR3 nucleotides are TGTGCCAGCAGCTCCAAACCTGCAGGATCCCTCTACTATGGCTACACCTTC. The full variable domain, its missing parts supplied by reference TRBV7-2 and TRBJ1-2, is GAGVSQSPSNKVTEKGKDVELRCDPISGHTALYWYRQSLGQGLEFLIYFQGNSAPDKSGLPSDRFSAERTGGSVSTLTIQRTQQEDSAVYLCASSSKPAGSLYYGYTFGSGTRLTVV.

The rearrangement uses TRBV7-9 and TRBJ1-4; 8 nucleotides line up with TRBD1. The CDR3 runs 16 residues. Germline-derived CDR1 and CDR2 are SEHNR and FQNEAQ (reference sequence). J gave up 3 bases and V 1 base, and 4 bases lay outside the gene matches. This CDR3 reads CASSLVGQGANEKLFF. In DNA, the CDR3 is TGTGCCAGCAGCTTAGTAGGACAGGGAGCTAATGAAAAACTGTTTTTT.

This clone has only a few counts. V gene TRBV19 combines with J gene TRBJ2-1; 14 bases are shared with TRBD2. Germline V gives CDR1 LNHDA, CDR2 SQIVND (reference sequence). The CDR3 extends over 17 amino acids. With 6 bases clipped from V and 3 bases from J, the junction kept 7 bases outside the gene matches. CDR3 nucleotide sequence: TGTGCCAGTAGCGTGACTAGCGGGAGGGCCGGCTACAATGAGCAGTTCTTC. As protein: CASSVTSGRAGYNEQFF.

V gene TRBV4-3 combines with J gene TRBJ2-7, with TRBD2 identical over 11 bases. Germline assignment: CDR1 LGHNA and CDR2 YSLEER. The V segment lost 3 bases and the J segment 10 bases; nucleotides outside the gene matches: 11. The CDR3 consists of 15 residues. This CDR3 is CASSHAKLAGADQYF. Here the CDR3 DNA reads TGCGCCAGCAGCCACGCTAAACTAGCGGGAGCGGATCAGTACTTC.

The V call is TRBV24-1, the J call TRBJ1-1; the match to TRBD1 covers 10 bases. CDR3 size: 13 residues. The ends lost 4 bases at V and 8 bases at J; junction bases unmatched: 3. Germline V lookup: CDR1 KGHDR, CDR2 SFDVKD. The DNA of the CDR3 is TGTGCCACCAGTGACGACAGGGGGCTCGAAGCTTTCTTT. Its translation: CATSDDRGLEAFF.

V is TRBV27 and J is TRBJ2-6, with a weak D call TRBD2 (6 bases). Trimming stripped 2 bases from V and 4 bases from J, with 12 bases between. The CDR3 consists of 16 residues. CDR1 MNHEY and CDR2 SMNVEV come from the germline V gene (reference sequence). DNA of the CDR3: TGTGCCAGCAGTTTAACCGGGGGTACCGGGGCCAACGTCCTGACTTTC. Translation gives CASSLTGGTGANVLTF. The complete variable domain, with remaining parts taken from reference TRBV27 and TRBJ2-6, reads EAQVTQNPRYLITVTGKKLTVTCSQNMNHEYMSWYRQDPGLGLRQIYYSMNVEVTDKGDVPEGYKVSRKEKRNFPLILESPSPNQTSLYFCASSLTGGTGANVLTFGAGSRLTVL.

The V call is TRBV9, the J call TRBJ2-3; TRBD2 is a possible D gene (5 bases). V was shortened by 0 bases and J by 6 bases, with 14 bases between the two germline ends. This CDR3 spans 15 amino acids. Germline values: CDR1 SGDLS, CDR2 YYNGEE. The CDR3 reads CASSVGGVPDDTQYF. The CDR3 region has the DNA TGTGCCAGCAGCGTAGGGGGAGTCCCCGACGATACGCAGTATTTT.

The chain recombines TRBV5-4 with TRBJ2-5; TRBD1 aligns across 7 bases. The CDR3 totals 15 residues. Germline CDR1 and CDR2: SGHNT and YYREEE (reference sequence). V shed 5 bases, J shed 0 bases, and the junction held 7 bases outside the gene matches. CDR3 in DNA: TGTGCCAGCAGTTCGGGACAGACCTACCAAGAGACCCAGTACTTC. Translation: CASSSGQTYQETQYF.

The V and J genes are TRBV6-5 and TRBJ2-1; 7 positions agree with TRBD1. The CDR3 spans 13 residues. V shed 11 bases, J shed 10 bases, and the junction held 14 bases outside the gene matches. Germline CDR1 and CDR2: MNHEY and SVGAGI. CDR3 region: CAFQGGRPREQFF. The CDR3 DNA follows: TGTGCCTTCCAAGGGGGCCGGCCTCGGGAGCAGTTCTTC.

V usage is TRBV11-3 and J usage is TRBJ2-1; 11 bases fit TRBD1. The CDR3 totals 16 residues. The trim removed 4 bases at V and 7 bases at J, leaving 9 bases unmatched. Germline V CDR1 and CDR2: SGHNT, YENEEA. The CDR3: CASSSTSRDRGNEQFF. CDR3 sequence (DNA): TGTGCCAGCAGCTCGACCTCCCGGGACAGGGGGAATGAGCAGTTCTTC.

This clone was seen only a few times. This rearrangement joins TRBV14 to TRBJ1-6, with a possible D match to TRBD1 (6 bases). Germline-derived CDR1 and CDR2 are SGHDN and FVKESK. V was trimmed by 5 bases and J by 14 bases, leaving 25 bases between them. The CDR3 contains 16 residues. In DNA, the CDR3 is TGTGCCAGCAGCGACGGATTCTTGACAGGAGTGAAAGCCCTCCACTTT. Amino acids: CASSDGFLTGVKALHF.

This clone was detected a few times. The DNA of the CDR3 is TGTGCCAGCAGCTCCCCCGGGGGTTCCACTGAAGCTTTCTTT. Its protein product is CASSSPGGSTEAFF. The chain recombines TRBV7-9 with TRBJ1-1, with D maybe TRBD1 (5 bases). V lost 4 bases to trimming and J lost 4 bases, with 13 bases between them. Germline V gene lookup returns CDR1 SEHNR and CDR2 FQNEAQ (reference sequence). The CDR3 covers 14 residues.

The CDR3: CATSETGGTYYNEQFF. Written as DNA, the CDR3 is TGTGCCACCAGTGAGACAGGGGGCACCTACTACAATGAGCAGTTCTTC. V is TRBV24-1 and J is TRBJ2-1; 10 bases line up with TRBD1. The CDR3 covers 16 residues. Germline CDR1 and CDR2: KGHDR and SFDVKD. The V gene end was trimmed by 4 bases and the J gene end by 3 bases; junction bases not matched to a gene: 5.

The V and J genes are TRBV5-1 and TRBJ2-7; D is perhaps TRBD2 (5 bases). The V gene lost 4 bases and the J gene lost 6 bases, with 11 bases spanning the gap. The CDR3 covers 12 residues. Germline V lookup: CDR1 SGHRS, CDR2 YFSETQ. CDR3 in amino acids: CASSPGVGEQYF. CDR3 bases: TGCGCCAGCAGCCCCGGGGTGGGCGAGCAGTACTTC.

This chain links TRBV27 with TRBJ2-1, with D tentatively TRBD1 (6 bases). The CDR3 sequence is 15 residues long. In germline, CDR1 is MNHEY, CDR2 SMNVEV (reference sequence). The germline V and J ends were trimmed by 7 bases and 0 bases, with 13 bases remaining between them. CDR3 DNA: TGTGCCAGCACCTTAGGACAGAGCTCCTACAATGAGCAGTTCTTC. This codes for CASTLGQSSYNEQFF.